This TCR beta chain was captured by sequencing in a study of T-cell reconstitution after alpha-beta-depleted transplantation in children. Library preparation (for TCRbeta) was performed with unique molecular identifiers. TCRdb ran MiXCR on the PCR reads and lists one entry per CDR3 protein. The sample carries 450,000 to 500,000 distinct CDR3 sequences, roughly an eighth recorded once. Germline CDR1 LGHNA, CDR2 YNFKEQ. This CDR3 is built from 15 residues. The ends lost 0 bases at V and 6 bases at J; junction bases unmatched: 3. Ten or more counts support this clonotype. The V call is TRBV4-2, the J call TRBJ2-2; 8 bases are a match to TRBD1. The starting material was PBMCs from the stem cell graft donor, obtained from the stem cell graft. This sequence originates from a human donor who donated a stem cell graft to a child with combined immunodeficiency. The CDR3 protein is CASSQDPGGPGELFF. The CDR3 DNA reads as TGTGCCAGCAGCCAAGACCCAGGGGGCCCCGGGGAGCTGTTTTTT.